The rows below give T cell receptor beta chains drawn from one sample of a study of blood T cell repertoires in COVID-19. Using immunoSEQ multiplex PCR, the repertoire was profiled, and TCRdb retains in-frame clones only, with some absent. The data contain some 150,000 clones, just over 85% of them seen just once; the ten biggest clones take up 1.5%. Sequencing was done on a sample of peripheral blood. All receptors derive from a woman aged 55-69 years with acute or convalescent COVID-19. CDR3s include the opening cysteine and the closing phenylalanine or tryptophan. The order of the fields is D gene, J gene, V gene, clone size, CDR3 DNA, CDR3 protein. D genes are given only for firm matches. Rows give clone size only sometimes, using once, few, many, or a class for an expanded clone.

D gene: TRBD1; J gene: TRBJ1-2; V gene: TRBV14; clone size: -; CDR3 DNA: TGTGCCAGCAGCCAAGTCCAAACAGGGGCCTTCAACTATGGCTACACCTTC; CDR3 protein: CASSQVQTGAFNYGYTF
D gene: -; J gene: TRBJ1-5; V gene: TRBV15; clone size: once; CDR3 DNA: TGTGCCACCAGCAGGAACCCAAGGACACTATCGGGTCAGCCCCAGCATTTT; CDR3 protein: CATSRNPRTLSGQPQHF
D gene: TRBD2; J gene: TRBJ2-3; V gene: TRBV7-2; clone size: -; CDR3 DNA: TGTGCCAGCCGTCCCGCCGCTAGCGGGGGATCGGATACGCAGTATTTT; CDR3 protein: CASRPAASGGSDTQYF
D gene: TRBD1; J gene: TRBJ1-2; V gene: TRBV29-1; clone size: -; CDR3 DNA: TGCAGCGTAGCCGGGACAGGTTCTAACTATGGCTACACCTTC; CDR3 protein: CSVAGTGSNYGYTF
D gene: -; J gene: TRBJ1-1; V gene: TRBV6-6; clone size: -; CDR3 DNA: TGTGCCAGCAGTTACCCAGACACCATGAACACTGAAGCTTTCTTT; CDR3 protein: CASSYPDTMNTEAFF
D gene: -; J gene: TRBJ1-1; V gene: TRBV11-2; clone size: -; CDR3 DNA: TGTGCCAGCAGCTCTGGGATGGAGGGGACTGAAGCTTTCTTT; CDR3 protein: CASSSGMEGTEAFF
D gene: -; J gene: TRBJ1-4; V gene: TRBV11-3; clone size: -; CDR3 DNA: TGTGCCAGCTCTTATCCAGGCTTTAATGAAAAACTGTTTTTT; CDR3 protein: CASSYPGFNEKLFF
D gene: -; J gene: TRBJ1-6; V gene: TRBV6-5; clone size: -; CDR3 DNA: TGTGCCAGTCAACAGTTCAATTCACCCCTCCACTTT; CDR3 protein: CASQQFNSPLHF
D gene: -; J gene: TRBJ2-5; V gene: TRBV6-5; clone size: -; CDR3 DNA: TGTGCCAGCAGTTGGAGGGGTGTGGAGACCCAGTACTTC; CDR3 protein: CASSWRGVETQYF
D gene: -; J gene: TRBJ1-1; V gene: TRBV6-6; clone size: -; CDR3 DNA: TGTGCCAGCCACTCCGGACTTACGAACACTGAAGCTTTCTTT; CDR3 protein: CASHSGLTNTEAFF
D gene: -; J gene: TRBJ1-6; V gene: TRBV9; clone size: -; CDR3 DNA: TGTGCCAGCAGCGTAGGCGGAAGTAATTCACCCCTCCACTTT; CDR3 protein: CASSVGGSNSPLHF
D gene: TRBD1; J gene: TRBJ2-5; V gene: TRBV7-7; clone size: -; CDR3 DNA: TGTGCTAGCAGCTTAATGACAGGGGCCCAAGAGACCCAGTACTTC; CDR3 protein: CASSLMTGAQETQYF
D gene: TRBD2; J gene: TRBJ2-5; V gene: TRBV19; clone size: -; CDR3 DNA: TGTGCCAGTACCGCGGCTAGCGGCCAAGAGACCCAGTACTTC; CDR3 protein: CASTAASGQETQYF
D gene: -; J gene: TRBJ1-4; V gene: TRBV5-1; clone size: -; CDR3 DNA: TGCGCCAGCAGCTTGGGACAGGATCGCTTGAGTAATGAAAAACTGTTTTTT; CDR3 protein: CASSLGQDRLSNEKLFF
D gene: TRBD1; J gene: TRBJ1-2; V gene: TRBV6-5; clone size: -; CDR3 DNA: TGTGCCAGCAGGTCGACAGGGGGATATGGCTACACCTTC; CDR3 protein: CASRSTGGYGYTF
D gene: -; J gene: TRBJ1-3; V gene: TRBV27; clone size: -; CDR3 DNA: TGTGCCAGCAGTTCCTCGGGAAGGGCCGGGGGAGCTGGAAACACCATATATTTT; CDR3 protein: CASSSSGRAGGAGNTIYF
D gene: TRBD1; J gene: TRBJ2-3; V gene: TRBV15; clone size: once; CDR3 DNA: TGTGCCACCAGCAGAGGGACAGGGGGCACAGATACGCAGTATTTT; CDR3 protein: CATSRGTGGTDTQYF
D gene: -; J gene: TRBJ1-3; V gene: TRBV6-2/TRBV6-3; clone size: -; CDR3 DNA: TGTGCCAGCAGCATAGGGGGCTCTGGAAACACCATATATTTT; CDR3 protein: CASSIGGSGNTIYF
D gene: TRBD2; J gene: TRBJ2-3; V gene: TRBV4-3; clone size: once; CDR3 DNA: TGCGCCAGCAGCCAAGGACTAGCGGGGGGCACCACAGATACGCAGTATTTT; CDR3 protein: CASSQGLAGGTTDTQYF
D gene: -; J gene: TRBJ1-1; V gene: TRBV19; clone size: -; CDR3 DNA: TGTGCCAGTAGTATAGGGAGGGAGGCTTTCTTT; CDR3 protein: CASSIGREAFF
D gene: -; J gene: TRBJ1-6; V gene: TRBV13; clone size: few; CDR3 DNA: TGTGCCAGCAGCTCGATCGGAGGTGGTTCACCCCTCCACTTT; CDR3 protein: CASSSIGGGSPLHF
D gene: TRBD2; J gene: TRBJ2-3; V gene: TRBV20-1; clone size: -; CDR3 DNA: TGCAGTGCTAGCCCCAGCGGGGTAACGTATTTT; CDR3 protein: CSASPSGVTYF
D gene: TRBD2; J gene: TRBJ2-7; V gene: TRBV6-5; clone size: -; CDR3 DNA: TGTGCCAGCAGTTACACGACTAGCGGGGGTTACGAGCAGTACTTC; CDR3 protein: CASSYTTSGGYEQYF
D gene: -; J gene: TRBJ1-1; V gene: TRBV2; clone size: -; CDR3 DNA: TGTGCCAGCAGACAGGACACTGAAGCTTTCTTT; CDR3 protein: CASRQDTEAFF
D gene: TRBD1; J gene: TRBJ1-2; V gene: TRBV28; clone size: -; CDR3 DNA: TGTGCCAGCAGATCCGAAGGACAGGGGGCCTATGGCTACACCTTC; CDR3 protein: CASRSEGQGAYGYTF
D gene: TRBD1; J gene: TRBJ1-2; V gene: TRBV19; clone size: -; CDR3 DNA: TGTGCCACTATACCCGGGACAGGGTTTGGCTACACCTTC; CDR3 protein: CATIPGTGFGYTF
D gene: -; J gene: TRBJ1-1; V gene: TRBV28; clone size: once; CDR3 DNA: TGTGCCAGCAGTGTTATGGGGTGGGAAGACAGTGATAAAGCTTTCTTT; CDR3 protein: CASSVMGWEDSDKAFF
D gene: TRBD2; J gene: TRBJ2-1; V gene: TRBV28; clone size: once; CDR3 DNA: TGTGCCAGCAGTTCAACTCGGGGGGGTGAGCAGTTCTTC; CDR3 protein: CASSSTRGGEQFF
D gene: -; J gene: TRBJ1-2; V gene: TRBV5-1; clone size: -; CDR3 DNA: TGCGCCAGCAGCGGGGGTGTGGGACAAACCCTCTATGGCTACACCTTC; CDR3 protein: CASSGGVGQTLYGYTF
D gene: TRBD1; J gene: TRBJ1-1; V gene: TRBV27; clone size: -; CDR3 DNA: TGTGCCAGCAGTTTACGGACAGGGGACACTGAAGCTTTCTTT; CDR3 protein: CASSLRTGDTEAFF
D gene: TRBD1; J gene: TRBJ2-3; V gene: TRBV4-2; clone size: -; CDR3 DNA: TGTGCCAGCGCAAGGGGACAGGGGAGAGGGGTAGATACGCAGTATTTT; CDR3 protein: CASARGQGRGVDTQYF
D gene: -; J gene: TRBJ1-5; V gene: TRBV6-1; clone size: -; CDR3 DNA: TGTGCCAGCAGTGACAATGGGCGGGGGGCGACTGGCAATCAGCCCCAGCATTTT; CDR3 protein: CASSDNGRGATGNQPQHF
D gene: TRBD1; J gene: TRBJ1-1; V gene: TRBV13; clone size: -; CDR3 DNA: TGTGCCAGCAGTCCTTTACCGGGACAGGGAACTGAAGCTTTCTTT; CDR3 protein: CASSPLPGQGTEAFF
D gene: -; J gene: TRBJ2-5; V gene: TRBV7-2; clone size: -; CDR3 DNA: TGTGCCAGCAGGTTTAGGGGTATGATGGAGACCCAGTACTTC; CDR3 protein: CASRFRGMMETQYF
D gene: -; J gene: TRBJ2-3; V gene: TRBV3-1/TRBV3-2; clone size: -; CDR3 DNA: TGTGCCAGCAGCCAAGTACCAGGGGAGATCACAGATACGCAGTATTTT; CDR3 protein: CASSQVPGEITDTQYF
D gene: TRBD1; J gene: TRBJ1-1; V gene: TRBV28; clone size: -; CDR3 DNA: TGTGCCAGCAGCAGGGACAGGGGTTTGAACACTGAAGCTTTCTTT; CDR3 protein: CASSRDRGLNTEAFF